This T cell receptor (beta chain) is drawn from a study of shared clonotypes between healthy human individuals. Overall study context: Aged between 18 and 49, the donors were a couple of women and three men. Study observations and caveats: Limited genetic and exposure-history diversity came from having few donors. Collection of samples was limited to blood; tissue repertoires likely differ.

Worth noting for this clone: Its target is unknown.

Sequencing was performed with immunoSEQ multiplex PCR; in TCRdb, only in-frame clones are kept and a portion is missing. The sample holds a few hundred thousand clones, more than 70% seen once. Germline V CDR1 and CDR2: MNHEY, SMNVEV (reference sequence). Trimming removed 4 bases from V and 3 bases from J; junction bases left unmatched: 9. There are 15 residues in the CDR3. Material: PBMCs. V gene TRBV27 combines with J gene TRBJ2-7; TRBD2 agrees at 7 bases. The sequence was obtained from a woman in her thirties or forties in good health. Some clones in this sample may be carry-over from other donors' samples. The CDR3 is CASSSLGGSSYEQYF. The CDR3 coding sequence is TGTGCCAGCAGTTCGCTTGGCGGGAGTAGCTACGAGCAGTACTTC.